A single sample gave rise to the 30 T cell receptor beta chains below, sequenced in a study of T cell responses to AZD1222 COVID-19 vaccine. Clones were read by immunoSEQ multiplex PCR, and TCRdb kept only the in-frame ones, dropping some. Among approximately 130,000 clones, 93% were seen once, and the ten largest hold roughly 0.91%. The sequenced sample was peripheral blood, obtained on day 0 of AZD1222 vaccination. The receptors were sampled from an adult in good health.

The chain recombines TRBV5-5 with TRBJ2-7; D unclear. With 1 base removed from V and 1 base from J, the gap between germline ends came to 9 bases. The CDR3 is made up of 14 amino acids. The germline CDR1 and CDR2 sequences are SGHKS and YYEKEE (reference sequence). The DNA for the CDR3 is TGTGCCAGCAGCTTGTGGCTACATTCCTACGAGCAGTACTTC. Its translation: CASSLWLHSYEQYF.

The CDR3 protein is CAISESLAQETQYF. The CDR3 bases are TGTGCCATCAGTGAGTCGTTGGCCCAAGAGACCCAGTACTTC. This chain connects TRBV10-3 to TRBJ2-5; no clear D gene. CDR1 and CDR2 from the germline V gene are ENHRY and SYGVKD. V was trimmed by 0 bases and J by 1 base, leaving 6 bases between them. The CDR3 totals 14 residues.

V and J are TRBV28 and TRBJ1-1; D is unresolved. Germline lookup yields CDR1 MDHEN and CDR2 SYDVKM. With 3 bases removed from V and 0 bases from J, the gap between germline ends came to 8 bases. The CDR3 runs to 14 residues. The CDR3 here is CASSFVGMNTEAFF. CDR3 nucleotide sequence: TGTGCCAGCAGTTTTGTAGGTATGAACACTGAAGCTTTCTTT.

The chain joins TRBV5-1 to TRBJ1-1, with 7 bases that match TRBD1. The CDR3 is 13 residues long. Germline lookup yields CDR1 SGHRS and CDR2 YFSETQ. The junction had 3 bases not matched to a gene; V was cut back by 2 bases and J by 5 bases. CDR3 bases: TGCGCCAGCAGCTTCTCAGGGGGTACTGAAGCTTTCTTT. It encodes CASSFSGGTEAFF.

V usage is TRBV6-6 and J usage is TRBJ1-6; 12 bases are a match to TRBD1. Losses at the gene ends were 2 bases for V and 9 bases for J; bases not matched to a gene: 5. This CDR3 is built from 16 residues. Germline V gene data show CDR1 as MNHNY and CDR2 as SVGAGI (reference sequence). The CDR3 region is CASSYPRDRGLSPLHF. CDR3 bases: TGTGCCAGCAGTTACCCCCGGGACAGGGGGCTTTCACCCCTCCACTTT.

This rearrangement joins TRBV5-4 to TRBJ1-3; D gene uncertain. Per germline, CDR1 SGHNT and CDR2 YYREEE (reference sequence). Deletions cut 2 bases from V and 0 bases from J, with 15 bases between. This CDR3 is built from 17 residues. CDR3 region: CASSFGGRSSSGNTIYF. The CDR3, as DNA: TGTGCCAGCAGCTTCGGCGGACGGTCATCCTCTGGAAACACCATATATTTT.

The chain combines TRBV7-2 with TRBJ1-5; D is unclear. Looked up from germline, CDR1 is SGHTA and CDR2 is FQGNSA. V was trimmed by 3 bases and J by 3 bases, leaving 6 bases between them. The CDR3 is made up of 13 amino acids. In DNA form, the CDR3 reads TGTGCCAGCAGCTTGGGATTCAATCAGCCCCAGCATTTT. Amino acids: CASSLGFNQPQHF.

This clone was found once. This rearrangement joins TRBV1 to TRBJ1-4; the tabulated D call, TRBD1, remains unverified against the DNA. TRBV1 is classified as a pseudogene. The CDR3 has 16 residues. This CDR3 reads CTSSHPPDRTNEKLFF. In nucleotides, the CDR3 is TGCACCAGCAGCCACCCTCCGGACAGGACTAATGAAAAACTGTTTTTT.

V is TRBV11-2 and J is TRBJ2-3, with 13 bases matching TRBD2. The germline CDR1 and CDR2 sequences are SGHAT and FQNNGV. Germline trimming cut 1 base from V and 0 bases from J; bases unmatched to any gene: 4. The CDR3 runs 18 residues. The CDR3 reads CASSLGLAGGASTDTQYF. The CDR3 bases are TGTGCCAGCAGCTTAGGACTAGCGGGGGGTGCTAGCACAGATACGCAGTATTTT.

This chain uses TRBV19 with TRBJ2-2; 9 nucleotides align to TRBD1. V dropped 9 bases and J dropped 5; count of bases not matched to a gene: 7. This CDR3 spans 14 amino acids. Looked up from germline, CDR1 is LNHDA and CDR2 is SQIVND (reference sequence). The CDR3 protein is CASGSGTGTGELFF. The CDR3 DNA follows: TGTGCCAGCGGATCCGGGACAGGGACCGGGGAGCTGTTTTTT.

This clone has a handful of counts. V is TRBV7-6 and J is TRBJ2-1; D is perhaps TRBD2 (6 bases). The germline V and J ends were trimmed by 5 bases and 1 base, with 12 bases remaining between them. The CDR3 length is 15 residues. The germline V gene encodes CDR1 SGHVS and CDR2 FNYEAQ. The CDR3 region has the DNA TGTGCCAGCAGCCTCCAGGGACTTTCCTACAATGAGCAGTTCTTC. Translating gives CASSLQGLSYNEQFF.

The V gene is TRBV9, the J gene TRBJ1-3; D gene unclear. The CDR3 consists of 14 residues. V shed 2 bases and J shed 3 bases, with 9 bases lying between them. Germline V gene sequence: CDR1 SGDLS, CDR2 YYNGEE. CDR3 sequence reads: CASSVAGVGNTIYF. CDR3 bases: TGTGCCAGCAGCGTCGCCGGGGTTGGAAACACCATATATTTT.

The gene calls are TRBV3-1 (or the pseudogene TRBV3-2) and TRBJ2-7; no firm D call. CDR1 is LGHDT, CDR2 YNNKEL, per germline (reference sequence). The CDR3 has 13 residues. The V end was cut by 1 base, the J end by 3 bases, with 7 bases between. The CDR3 sequence is CASSQGVRYEQYF. As DNA, the CDR3 is TGTGCCAGCAGCCAAGGGGTCCGCTACGAGCAGTACTTC.

The chain couples TRBV5-4 to TRBJ2-1; 7 nucleotides align to TRBD2. Trimming cost V 10 bases and J 0 bases; bases outside gene matches: 10. The CDR3 loop spans 15 amino acids. Germline V lookup: CDR1 SGHNT, CDR2 YYREEE (reference sequence). The CDR3 here is CALSWGGSSYNEQFF. As DNA, the CDR3 is TGTGCCCTCTCCTGGGGAGGGAGCTCCTACAATGAGCAGTTCTTC.

V gene TRBV7-9 combines with J gene TRBJ1-1, with D uncertain. Germline CDR1 is SEHNR and CDR2 is FQNEAQ (reference sequence). V was trimmed by 6 bases and J by 2 bases, leaving 16 bases between them. The CDR3 contains 15 residues. The CDR3 sequence is CASSPTLTANTEAFF. The CDR3 region has the DNA TGTGCCAGCAGTCCTACCCTTACCGCCAACACTGAAGCTTTCTTT.

The chain couples TRBV7-9 to TRBJ2-1, with 8 nucleotides matching TRBD2. Germline CDR1 reads SEHNR; CDR2 reads FQNEAQ (reference sequence). Unmatched junction bases numbered 4, after V lost 1 base and J lost 5 bases. The CDR3 totals 15 residues. The CDR3, as DNA: TGTGCCAGCAGCTTAGACGGGGGGGAAAACAATGAGCAGTTCTTC. Encoded protein: CASSLDGGENNEQFF.

V usage is TRBV5-4 and J usage is TRBJ2-7, with a weak D call TRBD2 (6 bases). The V end lost 3 bases, the J end lost 2 bases, and 18 bases lay between the germline ends. Germline V gene data show CDR1 as SGHNT and CDR2 as YYREEE (reference sequence). The CDR3 is 16 amino acids. CDR3 in amino acids: CASSSSTGESAYEQYF. DNA of the CDR3: TGTGCCAGCAGCTCCTCAACGGGGGAGTCCGCCTACGAGCAGTACTTC.

The chain recombines TRBV12-3 or TRBV12-4 with TRBJ1-1; tentative D call: TRBD1 (6 bases). Trimming pared 7 bases from V and 9 bases from J, leaving 15 bases between. The CDR3 contains 12 residues. CDR3 amino acids: CASTDGGAQAFF. CDR3 sequence (DNA): TGTGCCAGCACTGATGGGGGGGCCCAAGCTTTCTTT.

J is TRBJ2-7 and V is TRBV3-1 (or the pseudogene TRBV3-2); D is uncertain. CDR3 length: 14 amino acids. CDR1 and CDR2 (germline): LGHDT, YNNKEL (reference sequence). Trimming left V 1 base short and J 0 bases short, with 7 bases between. The CDR3 reads CASSQGVNSYEQYF. Here the CDR3 DNA reads TGTGCCAGCAGCCAAGGGGTGAACTCCTACGAGCAGTACTTC.

The V and J genes are TRBV3-1 (or the pseudogene TRBV3-2) and TRBJ2-2; TRBD2 matches 10 bases. The CDR3 has 14 residues. The trim removed 1 base at V and 7 bases at J, leaving 0 bases unmatched. Germline lookup yields CDR1 LGHDT and CDR2 YNNKEL (reference sequence). CDR3 nucleotides: TGTGCCAGCAGCCAAGGACTAGCGGGCGGGGAGCTGTTTTTT. Encoded protein: CASSQGLAGGELFF.

The chain joins TRBV9 to TRBJ2-3, with 11 bases aligning to TRBD2. From germline, CDR1 is SGDLS and CDR2 YYNGEE. The CDR3 loop spans 14 amino acids. V trimming: 3 bases; J trimming: 4 bases; junction bases outside the gene matches: 1. CDR3 in DNA: TGTGCCAGCAGCGGTAGCGGGGGGGCAGATACGCAGTATTTT. This codes for CASSGSGGADTQYF. Full variable domain (remainder filled in from reference TRBV9 and TRBJ2-3): DSGVTQTPKHLITATGQRVTLRCSPRSGDLSVYWYQQSLDQGLQFLIQYYNGEERAKGNILERFSAQQFPDLHSELNLSSLELGDSALYFCASSGSGGADTQYFGPGTRLTVL.

V usage is TRBV3-1 (or the pseudogene TRBV3-2) and J usage is TRBJ1-2; no firm D call. CDR3 length: 18 amino acids. The V end lost 0 bases, the J end lost 4 bases, and 21 bases lay between the germline ends. Germline-derived CDR1 and CDR2 are LGHDT and YNNKEL (reference sequence). CDR3 bases: TGTGCCAGCAGCCAAGAATTCCTCGACCGCGATATGAGCTATGGCTACACCTTC. Translating gives CASSQEFLDRDMSYGYTF.

The rearrangement uses TRBV6-1 and TRBJ1-2; D unresolved. V dropped 3 bases and J dropped 4 bases, with 6 bases sitting between them. CDR3 length: 12 residues. Germline lookup yields CDR1 MNHNS and CDR2 SASEGT. CDR3: CASSEDLYGYTF. In nucleotides, the CDR3 is TGTGCCAGCAGTGAGGACCTCTATGGCTACACCTTC.

As concerns this clone: Other DNA sequences in the same sample also yield this CDR3. This chain uses TRBV6-5 with TRBJ1-1; D gene uncertain. Trimming left V 5 bases short and J 1 base short, with 8 bases between. The CDR3 is 13 amino acids. CDR1 and CDR2 (germline): MNHEY, SVGAGI. This CDR3 is CASSLTRNTEAFF. DNA for the CDR3: TGTGCCAGCAGTCTTACAAGGAACACTGAAGCTTTCTTT.

The V and J genes are TRBV7-2 and TRBJ1-6; 7 positions agree with TRBD1. CDR3 size: 16 residues. V lost 6 bases and J lost 5; bases outside the gene matches: 10. Germline-derived CDR1 and CDR2 are SGHTA and FQGNSA. CDR3 bases: TGTGCCAGCAGGCCTGCCCCAGGGGGGAATAATTCACCCCTCCACTTT. Encoded protein: CASRPAPGGNNSPLHF.

This CDR3 is CASGRDGENTEAFF. CDR3 coding DNA: TGTGCTAGTGGCCGGGACGGGGAGAACACTGAAGCTTTCTTT. This chain joins TRBV12-5 and TRBJ1-1; D might be TRBD1 (5 bases). This CDR3 has 14 amino acids. From germline, CDR1 is LGHNT and CDR2 FRNRAP. V gave up 6 bases and J gave up 1 base, with 12 bases separating them.

V and J are TRBV24-1 and TRBJ2-1; TRBD1 might be the D (6 bases). Looked up from germline, CDR1 is KGHDR and CDR2 is SFDVKD. This CDR3 comprises 14 residues. The V gene lost 10 bases and the J gene lost 5 bases, with 17 bases spanning the gap. The CDR3 sequence is CATQLDSLNNEQFF. The CDR3 nucleotides read TGTGCCACTCAATTGGACAGCCTTAACAATGAGCAGTTCTTC.

The CDR3 here is CASSFAGLLETQYF. The CDR3 bases are TGTGCCAGCAGCTTCGCGGGGCTGTTGGAGACCCAGTACTTC. The chain recombines TRBV7-9 with TRBJ2-5; D is possibly TRBD2 (6 bases). Trimming shortened V by 3 bases and J by 5 bases, and 13 bases separated the two germline ends. This CDR3 is 14 amino acids long. Germline V gene sequence: CDR1 SEHNR, CDR2 FQNEAQ (reference sequence).

This clone showed up just once. The rearrangement uses TRBV7-2 and TRBJ2-3, with 12 nucleotides matching TRBD2. The CDR3 spans 16 residues. J lost 4 bases, V lost 4 bases, and 6 bases had no gene match. Germline CDR1 SGHTA, CDR2 FQGNSA. The CDR3 region is CASSSRLAGEPDTQYF. CDR3 nucleotides: TGTGCCAGCAGCTCGCGACTAGCGGGGGAGCCAGATACGCAGTATTTT. Using reference TRBV7-2 and TRBJ2-3 for the parts outside the CDR3, the full variable domain is GAGVSQSPSNKVTEKGKDVELRCDPISGHTALYWYRQSLGQGLEFLIYFQGNSAPDKSGLPSDRFSAERTGGSVSTLTIQRTQQEDSAVYLCASSSRLAGEPDTQYFGPGTRLTVL.

The rearrangement uses TRBV14 and TRBJ1-1; D remains ambiguous. The CDR3 contains 15 residues. Germline CDR1 SGHDN, CDR2 FVKESK. Trimming left V 0 bases short and J 2 bases short, with 10 bases between. The CDR3 coding sequence is TGTGCCAGCAGCCAAGATTCAGCCGCTAACACTGAAGCTTTCTTT. This codes for CASSQDSAANTEAFF.